The 23 T cell receptor beta chains below come from one sample, sequenced in a study of T cell responses to AZD1222 COVID-19 vaccine. The data were produced by immunoSEQ multiplex PCR, yet TCRdb's version contains in-frame clones alone and is incomplete. The sample yields 150,000 to 200,000 clones, over 80% seen once. This material consisted of peripheral blood, taken on day 0 of AZD1222 vaccination. Source of these receptors: an adult in good health.

The J gene is TRBJ1-2, the V gene TRBV20-1; D remains unclear. Trimming took off 4 bases at V and 3 bases at J, with 6 bases between the two ends. The CDR3 is made up of 11 amino acids. The V gene's germline CDR1 is DFQATT and CDR2 SNEGSKA (reference sequence). The DNA of the CDR3 is TGCAGTGCTATTGCAGACTATGGCTACACCTTC. This gives the protein CSAIADYGYTF.

The CDR3 region is CASSQVRTREAFF. In DNA form, the CDR3 reads TGTGCCAGCAGCCAAGTCAGGACCCGTGAAGCTTTCTTT. The V gene is TRBV3-1 (or the pseudogene TRBV3-2), the J gene TRBJ1-1, with D hard to call. Between the trimmed V and J ends, which lost 1 base and 7 bases, there was a span of 10 bases. This CDR3 region has 13 residues. Looked up from germline, CDR1 is LGHDT and CDR2 is YNNKEL (reference sequence).

This sequence joins TRBV19 and TRBJ1-6, with no clear D. Trimming stripped 7 bases from V and 9 bases from J, with 22 bases between. Germline loops: CDR1 LNHDA, CDR2 SQIVND (reference sequence). The CDR3 covers 16 residues. The CDR3, as DNA: TGTGCCAGTATCGGTTCGGACGGCCGATTGGGTTCACCCCTCCACTTT. Translating it yields CASIGSDGRLGSPLHF.

The sample holds one count of this clone. The V gene is TRBV5-1, the J gene TRBJ2-3; 13 bases agree with TRBD2. V shed 6 bases and J 4 bases; nucleotides not matched to a gene: 8. Germline V gene lookup returns CDR1 SGHRS and CDR2 YFSETQ. This CDR3 is built from 16 residues. CDR3 residues: CASNRQTSGRPDTQYF. The CDR3 DNA sequence: TGCGCCAGCAACCGCCAGACTAGCGGGAGGCCAGATACGCAGTATTTT.

V and J are TRBV6-4 and TRBJ2-1; D may be TRBD1 (6 bases). CDR1 MRHNA and CDR2 SNTAGT come from the germline V gene. The CDR3 extends over 16 amino acids. V lost 0 bases, J lost 4 bases, and 13 bases lay in between. In DNA, the CDR3 is TGTGCCAGCAGTGACTCTCGGCAGGGACATTACAATGAGCAGTTCTTC. It yields the protein CASSDSRQGHYNEQFF.

The chain has TRBV6-1 and TRBJ2-1, with 8 bases identical to TRBD2. Germline V gives CDR1 MNHNS, CDR2 SASEGT. This CDR3 has 18 residues. Unmatched junction bases numbered 12, after V lost 1 base and J lost 4 bases. The CDR3: CASSEGFTGTRGYNEQFF. DNA of the CDR3: TGTGCCAGCAGTGAAGGATTTACCGGGACTAGGGGGTACAATGAGCAGTTCTTC.

The chain combines TRBV28 with TRBJ1-4; D is ambiguous. This CDR3 contains 10 residues. V gave up 8 bases and J gave up 8 bases, with 6 bases separating them. Germline CDR1 reads MDHEN; CDR2 reads SYDVKM. The CDR3 sequence: CASGREKLFF. The CDR3 region has the DNA TGTGCCAGCGGCAGGGAAAAACTGTTTTTT.

The chain joins TRBV25-1 to TRBJ2-2; TRBD1 agrees at 10 bases. The CDR3 has 14 amino acids. V lost 3 bases and J lost 8; bases outside the gene matches: 3. Germline V gene sequence: CDR1 MGHDK, CDR2 SYGVNS. Here the CDR3 reads CASSEDRGKGELFF. The CDR3 DNA reads TGTGCCAGCAGTGAGGACAGGGGGAAGGGGGAGCTGTTTTTT.

This sequence joins TRBV5-6 and TRBJ1-4; no firm D call. The CDR3 extends over 13 amino acids. Germline V gives CDR1 SGHDT, CDR2 YYEEEE. Trimming removed 2 bases from V and 2 bases from J, with 4 bases in between. CDR3 loop: CASSFGTNEKLFF. The CDR3 bases are TGTGCCAGCAGCTTCGGGACTAATGAAAAACTGTTTTTT.

The chain couples TRBV10-3 to TRBJ2-6; possibly TRBD1 for D (5 bases). Trimming cost V 4 bases and J 4 bases, with 11 bases left between them. The germline CDR1 and CDR2 sequences are ENHRY and SYGVKD. The CDR3 has 15 residues. In DNA form, the CDR3 reads TGTGCCATCAGTGCTACAGGATCCGGGGCCAACGTCCTGACTTTC. This codes for CAISATGSGANVLTF.

This chain links TRBV10-3 with TRBJ2-7; D may be TRBD1 (6 bases). CDR1 ENHRY and CDR2 SYGVKD come from the germline V gene. CDR3 size: 13 residues. Trimming cost V 7 bases and J 3 bases, with 13 bases left between them. The CDR3 nucleotides read TGTGCCATCAAGGACAGCCCAGACTACGAGCAGTACTTC. Protein product: CAIKDSPDYEQYF.

The chain carries TRBV6-5 and TRBJ1-5; D might be TRBD1 (5 bases). With 6 bases removed from V and 1 base from J, the gap between germline ends came to 13 bases. This CDR3 is built from 15 residues. CDR1 MNHEY and CDR2 SVGAGI come from the germline V gene. The CDR3 sequence is CASRPPGGSNQPQHF. DNA of the CDR3: TGTGCCAGCAGACCACCCGGGGGGAGCAATCAGCCCCAGCATTTT.

This chain links TRBV5-1 with TRBJ1-1; D perhaps matches TRBD1 (5 bases). The CDR3 is 14 residues long. CDR1 SGHRS and CDR2 YFSETQ come from the germline V gene. Trimming shortened V by 0 bases and J by 4 bases, and 10 bases separated the two germline ends. This CDR3 is CASSLAGGFTEAFF. As DNA, the CDR3 is TGCGCCAGCAGCTTGGCCGGGGGATTCACTGAAGCTTTCTTT.

The chain combines TRBV4-3 with TRBJ2-7; 9 positions agree with TRBD1. The CDR3 extends over 16 amino acids. Germline V gene data show CDR1 as LGHNA and CDR2 as YSLEER. With 2 bases clipped from V and 5 bases from J, the junction kept 10 bases outside the gene matches. CDR3 sequence (DNA): TGCGCCAGCAGCCAATCTGGCGGAGACAGGGGGAACGAGCAGTACTTC. Its protein is CASSQSGGDRGNEQYF.

This chain joins TRBV5-5 and TRBJ2-1; D is undetermined. Between the trimmed V and J ends, which lost 2 bases and 5 bases, there was a span of 8 bases. CDR1 and CDR2 (germline): SGHKS, YYEKEE (reference sequence). This CDR3 has 13 residues. The CDR3 bases are TGTGCCAGCAGCTTAAGCGCGGACAATGAGCAGTTCTTC. Translation gives CASSLSADNEQFF.

The J gene is TRBJ2-5, the V gene TRBV19; 14 nucleotides align to TRBD2. The trim removed 4 bases at V and 7 bases at J, leaving 11 bases unmatched. Germline V lookup: CDR1 LNHDA, CDR2 SQIVND (reference sequence). CDR3 size: 17 residues. CDR3 coding DNA: TGTGCCAGTAGTACCCGGACTAGCGGGGGGCCAGGTGCGACCCAGTACTTC. Its protein is CASSTRTSGGPGATQYF.

The chain carries TRBV2 and TRBJ2-2; D is perhaps TRBD2 (6 bases). Between the trimmed V and J ends, which lost 6 bases and 5 bases, there was a span of 16 bases. The V gene's germline CDR1 is SNHLY and CDR2 FYNNEI. This CDR3 comprises 15 residues. CDR3 bases: TGTGCCAGCAGCGCCTTGCGGGGTAGGACCGGGGAGCTGTTTTTT. This translates into CASSALRGRTGELFF.

The chain carries TRBV28 and TRBJ2-4; 9 bases are a match to TRBD1. Germline V gene sequence: CDR1 MDHEN, CDR2 SYDVKM. Trimming cost V 5 bases and J 0 bases; bases outside gene matches: 14. This CDR3 is built from 19 residues. The CDR3 nucleotides are TGTGCCAGCAGTCCGTTCCTCGGGACAGGGACCCTAGCCAAAAACATTCAGTACTTC. It yields the protein CASSPFLGTGTLAKNIQYF.

The CDR3 region has the DNA TGCGCCAGCAGCTTGGAGCCCGGGGCTAGCGGGAGGGCGAACACCGGGGAGCTGTTTTTT. Its translation is CASSLEPGASGRANTGELFF. This rearrangement joins TRBV5-1 to TRBJ2-2; 12 bases are a match to TRBD2. The CDR3 sequence is 20 residues long. Unmatched junction bases numbered 9, after V lost 0 bases and J lost 0 bases. Germline values: CDR1 SGHRS, CDR2 YFSETQ.

This chain joins TRBV11-3 and TRBJ2-1; 8 bases are a match to TRBD2. Germline CDR1 is SGHNT and CDR2 is YENEEA. The V gene end was trimmed by 3 bases and the J gene end by 4 bases; junction bases not matched to a gene: 5. The CDR3 is 15 amino acids. CDR3 sequence: CASSFGRGGYNEQFF. As DNA, the CDR3 is TGTGCCAGCAGCTTCGGCCGGGGGGGGTACAATGAGCAGTTCTTC.

The V call is TRBV5-6, the J call TRBJ1-4; tentatively, D is TRBD1 (6 bases). Trimming shortened V by 0 bases and J by 6 bases, and 12 bases separated the two germline ends. Germline CDR1 and CDR2: SGHDT and YYEEEE. This CDR3 has 15 amino acids. CDR3: CASSLAWGRDEKLFF. As DNA, the CDR3 is TGTGCCAGCAGCTTGGCCTGGGGGCGGGATGAAAAACTGTTTTTT.

The chain carries TRBV27 and TRBJ2-5, with 8 bases fitting TRBD2. Trimming cost V 8 bases and J 4 bases; bases outside gene matches: 9. Germline V gene sequence: CDR1 MNHEY, CDR2 SMNVEV (reference sequence). The CDR3 has 14 amino acids. The chain's CDR3 is CASGLAGRPETQYF. The CDR3, as DNA: TGTGCCAGCGGCTTAGCGGGGAGGCCAGAGACCCAGTACTTC.

This clone came up once. The chain recombines TRBV30 with TRBJ1-5; D is unclear. This CDR3 region has 15 residues. CDR1 GTSNPN and CDR2 SVGIG come from the germline V gene (reference sequence). Trimming removed 0 bases at V and 1 base at J, with 10 bases between. Here the CDR3 reads CAWSVSGGSNQPQHF. CDR3 bases: TGTGCCTGGAGTGTGTCCGGAGGAAGCAATCAGCCCCAGCATTTT.